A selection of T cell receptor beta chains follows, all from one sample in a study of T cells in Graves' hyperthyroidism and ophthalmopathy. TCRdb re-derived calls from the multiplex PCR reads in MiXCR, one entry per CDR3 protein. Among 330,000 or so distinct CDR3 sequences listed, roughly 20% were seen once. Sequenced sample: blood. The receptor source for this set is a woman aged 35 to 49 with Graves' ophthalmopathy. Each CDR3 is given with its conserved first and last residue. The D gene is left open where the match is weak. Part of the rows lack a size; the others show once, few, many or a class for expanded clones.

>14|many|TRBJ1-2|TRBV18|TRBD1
CASSRTGQIGGYTF
TGTGCCAGCTCGCGGACAGGGCAAATCGGTGGCTACACCTTC
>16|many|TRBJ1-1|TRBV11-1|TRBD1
CASSPRGSRGNTEAFF
TGTGCCAGCAGCCCCAGGGGGTCCAGGGGGAACACTGAAGCTTTCTTT
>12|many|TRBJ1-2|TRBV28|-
CASSLFRAAESF
TGTGCCAGCAGTTTATTCAGGGCGGCTGAGTCCTTC
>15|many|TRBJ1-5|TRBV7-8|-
CASSARRSLNQPQHF
TGTGCCAGCAGCGCCAGACGGAGCCTCAATCAGCCCCAGCATTTT
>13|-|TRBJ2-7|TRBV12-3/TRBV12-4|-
CASSPDGKNEQYF
TGTGCCAGCAGTCCAGACGGCAAGAACGAGCAGTACTTC
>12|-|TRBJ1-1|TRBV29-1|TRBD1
CSVGTGDTEAFF
TGCAGCGTTGGAACAGGGGACACTGAAGCTTTCTTT
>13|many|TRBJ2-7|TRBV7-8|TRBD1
CASSRATGNEQYF
TGTGCCAGCAGCCGAGCGACAGGGAACGAGCAGTACTTC
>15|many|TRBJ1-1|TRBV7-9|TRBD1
CASSLGDRVDTEAFF
TGTGCCAGCAGCTTAGGTGACAGGGTTGACACTGAAGCTTTCTTT
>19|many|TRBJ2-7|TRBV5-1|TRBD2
CASSFSDGTSGRRTYEQYF
TGCGCCAGCAGCTTTTCTGACGGGACTAGCGGACGCCGAACCTACGAGCAGTACTTC
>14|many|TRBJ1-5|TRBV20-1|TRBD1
CSINQGGGNQPQHF
TGCAGTATCAATCAGGGGGGCGGCAATCAGCCCCAGCATTTT
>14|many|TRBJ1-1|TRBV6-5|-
CASSPTGKSTEAFF
TGTGCCAGCAGCCCCACAGGGAAGAGCACTGAAGCTTTCTTT
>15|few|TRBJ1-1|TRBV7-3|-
CVSSLDSSRNTEAFF
TGTGTCAGCAGCCTGGACAGCTCTCGGAACACTGAAGCTTTCTTT
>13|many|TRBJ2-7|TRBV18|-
CASSPPYSSEQYF
TGTGCCAGCTCACCACCTTACAGCTCCGAGCAGTACTTC
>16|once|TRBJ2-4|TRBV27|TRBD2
CASSLAGGPGKNIQYF
TGTGCCAGCAGTTTGGCGGGAGGGCCTGGCAAAAACATTCAGTACTTC
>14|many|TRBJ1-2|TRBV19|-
CASTGYDEGFGYTF
TGTGCCAGTACGGGGTACGACGAGGGATTTGGCTACACCTTC
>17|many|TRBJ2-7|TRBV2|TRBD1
CASSALRTGMRSYEQYF
TGTGCCAGCAGCGCATTACGGACAGGGATGAGGTCCTACGAGCAGTACTTC
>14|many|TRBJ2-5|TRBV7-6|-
CASSLLGSQETQYF
TGTGCCAGCAGCTTATTGGGCAGCCAAGAGACCCAGTACTTC
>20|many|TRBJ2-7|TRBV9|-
CASSVVSGLWVASDFYEQYF
TGTGCCAGCAGCGTAGTTTCGGGTCTCTGGGTGGCTAGCGACTTCTACGAGCAGTACTTC